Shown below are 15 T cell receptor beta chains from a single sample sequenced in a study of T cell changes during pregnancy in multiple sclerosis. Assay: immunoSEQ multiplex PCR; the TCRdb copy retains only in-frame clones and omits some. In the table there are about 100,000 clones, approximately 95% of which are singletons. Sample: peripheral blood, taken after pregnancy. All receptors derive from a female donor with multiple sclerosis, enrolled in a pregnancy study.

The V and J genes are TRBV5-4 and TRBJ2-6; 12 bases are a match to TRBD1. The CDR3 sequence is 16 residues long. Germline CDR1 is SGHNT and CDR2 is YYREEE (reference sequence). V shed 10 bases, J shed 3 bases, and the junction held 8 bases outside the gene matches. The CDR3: CAGGTGGVGGANVLTF. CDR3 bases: TGTGCCGGAGGGACAGGGGGCGTGGGTGGGGCCAACGTCCTGACTTTC. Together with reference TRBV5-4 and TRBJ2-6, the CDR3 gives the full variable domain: ETGVTQSPTHLIKTRGQQVTLRCSSQSGHNTVSWYQQALGQGPQFIFQYYREEENGRGNFPPRFSGLQFPNYSSELNVNALELDDSALYLCAGGTGGVGGANVLTFGAGSRLTVL.

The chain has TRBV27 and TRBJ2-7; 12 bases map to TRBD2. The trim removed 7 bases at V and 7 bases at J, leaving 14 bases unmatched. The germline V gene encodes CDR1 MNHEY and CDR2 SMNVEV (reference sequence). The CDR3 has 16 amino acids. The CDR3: CASTTGLAGGTKEQYF. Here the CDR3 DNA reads TGTGCCAGCACGACGGGGCTAGCGGGAGGGACGAAAGAGCAGTACTTC.

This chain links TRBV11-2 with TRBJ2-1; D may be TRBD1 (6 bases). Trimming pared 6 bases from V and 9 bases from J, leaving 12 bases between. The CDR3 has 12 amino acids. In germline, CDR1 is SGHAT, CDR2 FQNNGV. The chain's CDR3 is CASSPSGVEQFF. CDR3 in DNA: TGTGCCAGCAGTCCCTCAGGGGTTGAGCAGTTCTTC.

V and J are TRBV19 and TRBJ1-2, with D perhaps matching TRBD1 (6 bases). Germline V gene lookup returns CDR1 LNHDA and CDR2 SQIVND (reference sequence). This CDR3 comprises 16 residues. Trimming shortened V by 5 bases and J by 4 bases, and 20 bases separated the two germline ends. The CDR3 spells CASSHLGGAASYGYTF. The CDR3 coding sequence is TGTGCCAGTAGTCACCTGGGGGGGGCGGCCTCCTATGGCTACACCTTC. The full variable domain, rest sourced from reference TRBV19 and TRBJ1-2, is DGGITQSPKYLFRKEGQNVTLSCEQNLNHDAMYWYRQDPGQGLRLIYYSQIVNDFQKGDIAEGYSVSREKKESFPLTVTSAQKNPTAFYLCASSHLGGAASYGYTFGSGTRLTVV.

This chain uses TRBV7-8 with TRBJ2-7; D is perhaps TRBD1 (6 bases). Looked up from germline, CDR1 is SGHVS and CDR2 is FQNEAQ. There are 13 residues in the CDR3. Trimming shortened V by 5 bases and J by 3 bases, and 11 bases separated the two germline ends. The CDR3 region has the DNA TGTGCCAGCAGCCTCAGACAGGTCTACGAGCAGTACTTC. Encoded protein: CASSLRQVYEQYF.

Here the CDR3 DNA reads TGCGCCAGCAGCCCAATTGTAGCGGGCCTCTACGAGCAGTACTTC. It codes for CASSPIVAGLYEQYF. The chain couples TRBV4-1 to TRBJ2-7; TRBD2 aligns across 7 bases. The CDR3 extends over 15 amino acids. CDR1 and CDR2 (germline): MGHRA, YSYEKL. V was pared by 4 bases and J by 3 bases, with 9 bases of the junction left unmatched.

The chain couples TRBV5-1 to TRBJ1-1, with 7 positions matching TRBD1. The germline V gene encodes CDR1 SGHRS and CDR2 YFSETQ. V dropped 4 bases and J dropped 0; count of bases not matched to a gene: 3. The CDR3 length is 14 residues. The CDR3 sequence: CASSGTAMNTEAFF. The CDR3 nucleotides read TGCGCCAGCAGCGGGACAGCAATGAACACTGAAGCTTTCTTT.

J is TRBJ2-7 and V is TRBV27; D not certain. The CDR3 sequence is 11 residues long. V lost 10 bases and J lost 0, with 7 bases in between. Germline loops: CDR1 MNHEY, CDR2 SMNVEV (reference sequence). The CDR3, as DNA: TGTGCCACCCTGAGCTCCTACGAGCAGTACTTC. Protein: CATLSSYEQYF.

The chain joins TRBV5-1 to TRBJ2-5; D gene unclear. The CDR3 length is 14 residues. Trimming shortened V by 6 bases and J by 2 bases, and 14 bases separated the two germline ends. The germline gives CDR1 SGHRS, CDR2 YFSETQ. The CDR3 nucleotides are TGCGCCAGCAACCTCGGTGGCAGGCAAGAGACCCAGTACTTC. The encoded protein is CASNLGGRQETQYF.

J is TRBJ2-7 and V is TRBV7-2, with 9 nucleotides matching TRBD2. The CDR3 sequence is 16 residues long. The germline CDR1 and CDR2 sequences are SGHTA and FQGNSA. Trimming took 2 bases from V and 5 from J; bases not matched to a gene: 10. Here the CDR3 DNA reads TGTGCCAGCAGCTTATCGGTTGCGGGAGGGAATCACGAGCAGTACTTC. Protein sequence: CASSLSVAGGNHEQYF.

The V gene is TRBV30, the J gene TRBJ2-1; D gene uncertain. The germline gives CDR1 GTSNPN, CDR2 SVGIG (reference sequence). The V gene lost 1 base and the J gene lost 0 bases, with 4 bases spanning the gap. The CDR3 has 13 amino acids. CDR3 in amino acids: CAWSGLSYNEQFF. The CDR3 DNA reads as TGTGCCTGGAGTGGGCTCTCCTACAATGAGCAGTTCTTC.

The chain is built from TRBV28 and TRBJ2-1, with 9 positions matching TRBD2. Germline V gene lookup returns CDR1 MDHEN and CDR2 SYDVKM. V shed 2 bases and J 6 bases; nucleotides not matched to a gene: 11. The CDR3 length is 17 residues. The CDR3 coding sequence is TGTGCCAGCAGTTTAAGATGGCGGGAGGGCCTTCTCAATGAGCAGTTCTTC. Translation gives CASSLRWREGLLNEQFF.

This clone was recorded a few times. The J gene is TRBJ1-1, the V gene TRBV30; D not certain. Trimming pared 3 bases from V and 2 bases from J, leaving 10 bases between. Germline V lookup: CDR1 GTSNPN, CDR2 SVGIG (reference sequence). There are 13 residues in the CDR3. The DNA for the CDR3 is TGTGCCTGGAGCCGAGGGCGTAACACTGAAGCTTTCTTT. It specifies CAWSRGRNTEAFF.

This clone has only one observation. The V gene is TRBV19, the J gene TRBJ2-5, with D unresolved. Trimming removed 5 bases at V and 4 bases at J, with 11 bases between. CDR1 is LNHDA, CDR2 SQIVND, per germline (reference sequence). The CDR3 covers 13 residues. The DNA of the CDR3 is TGTGCCAGTAGTTGGGCTGACGGAGAGACCCAGTACTTC. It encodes CASSWADGETQYF.

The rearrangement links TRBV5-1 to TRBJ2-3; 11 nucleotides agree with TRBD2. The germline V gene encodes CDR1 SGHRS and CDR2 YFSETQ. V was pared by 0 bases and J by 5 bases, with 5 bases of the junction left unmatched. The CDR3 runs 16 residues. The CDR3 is CASSLERLAGKDTQYF. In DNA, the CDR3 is TGCGCCAGCAGCTTGGAGCGACTAGCGGGAAAAGATACGCAGTATTTT.